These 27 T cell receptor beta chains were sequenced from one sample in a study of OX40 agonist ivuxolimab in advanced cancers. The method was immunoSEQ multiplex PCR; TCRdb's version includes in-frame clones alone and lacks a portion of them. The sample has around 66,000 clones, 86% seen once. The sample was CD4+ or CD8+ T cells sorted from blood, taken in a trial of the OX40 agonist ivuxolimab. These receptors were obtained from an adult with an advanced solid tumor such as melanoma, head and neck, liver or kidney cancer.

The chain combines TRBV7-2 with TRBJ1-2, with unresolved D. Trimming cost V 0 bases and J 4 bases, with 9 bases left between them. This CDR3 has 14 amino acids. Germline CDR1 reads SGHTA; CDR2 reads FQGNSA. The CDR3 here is CASSLASGGYGYTF. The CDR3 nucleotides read TGTGCCAGCAGCTTAGCGTCTGGCGGCTATGGCTACACCTTC.

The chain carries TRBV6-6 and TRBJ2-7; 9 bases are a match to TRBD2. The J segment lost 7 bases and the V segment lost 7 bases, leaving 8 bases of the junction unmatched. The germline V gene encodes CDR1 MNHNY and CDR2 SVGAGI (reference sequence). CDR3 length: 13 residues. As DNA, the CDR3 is TGTGCCAGCAAATCTAGCGGGATTGGGGAGCAGTACTTC. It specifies CASKSSGIGEQYF.

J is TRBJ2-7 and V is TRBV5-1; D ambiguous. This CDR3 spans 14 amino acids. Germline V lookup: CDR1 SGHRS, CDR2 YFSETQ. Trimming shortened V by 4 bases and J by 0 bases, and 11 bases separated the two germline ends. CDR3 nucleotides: TGCGCCAGCAGCCGGACGGAAAGCTCCTACGAGCAGTACTTC. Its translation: CASSRTESSYEQYF. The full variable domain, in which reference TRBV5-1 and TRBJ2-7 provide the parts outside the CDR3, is KAGVTQTPRYLIKTRGQQVTLSCSPISGHRSVSWYQQTPGQGLQFLFEYFSETQRNKGNFPGRFSGRQFSNSRSEMNVSTLELGDSALYLCASSRTESSYEQYFGPGTRLTVT.

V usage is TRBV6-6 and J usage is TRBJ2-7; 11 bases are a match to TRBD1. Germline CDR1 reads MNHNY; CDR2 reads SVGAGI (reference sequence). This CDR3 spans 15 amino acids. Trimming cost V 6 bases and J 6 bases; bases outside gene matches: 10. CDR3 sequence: CASRGGQGVTSEQYF. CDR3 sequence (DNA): TGTGCCAGCAGGGGGGGACAGGGGGTGACCAGCGAGCAGTACTTC.

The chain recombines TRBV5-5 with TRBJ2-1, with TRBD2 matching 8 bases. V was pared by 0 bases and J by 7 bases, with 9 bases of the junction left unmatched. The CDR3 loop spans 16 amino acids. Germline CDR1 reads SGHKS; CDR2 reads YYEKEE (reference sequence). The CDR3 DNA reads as TGTGCCAGCAGCTTGGTGGCGGGAGGTGGTAGAAATGAGCAGTTCTTC. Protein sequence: CASSLVAGGGRNEQFF. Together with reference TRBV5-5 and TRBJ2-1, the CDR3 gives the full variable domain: DAGVTQSPTHLIKTRGQQVTLRCSPISGHKSVSWYQQVLGQGPQFIFQYYEKEERGRGNFPDRFSARQFPNYSSELNVNALLLGDSALYLCASSLVAGGGRNEQFFGPGTRLTVL.

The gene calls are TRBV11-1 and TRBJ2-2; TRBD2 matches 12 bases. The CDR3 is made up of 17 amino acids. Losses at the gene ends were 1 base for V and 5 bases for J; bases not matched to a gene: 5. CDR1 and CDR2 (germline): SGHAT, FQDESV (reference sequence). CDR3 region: CASSLETSGSMTGELFF. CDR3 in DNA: TGTGCCAGCAGCTTAGAGACTAGCGGGAGTATGACCGGGGAGCTGTTTTTT.

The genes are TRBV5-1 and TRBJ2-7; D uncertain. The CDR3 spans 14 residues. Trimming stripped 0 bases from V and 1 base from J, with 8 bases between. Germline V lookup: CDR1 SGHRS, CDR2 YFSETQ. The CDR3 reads CASSLGLDSYEQYF. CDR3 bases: TGCGCCAGCAGCTTGGGGCTAGATTCCTACGAGCAGTACTTC. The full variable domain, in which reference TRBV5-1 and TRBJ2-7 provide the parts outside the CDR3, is KAGVTQTPRYLIKTRGQQVTLSCSPISGHRSVSWYQQTPGQGLQFLFEYFSETQRNKGNFPGRFSGRQFSNSRSEMNVSTLELGDSALYLCASSLGLDSYEQYFGPGTRLTVT.

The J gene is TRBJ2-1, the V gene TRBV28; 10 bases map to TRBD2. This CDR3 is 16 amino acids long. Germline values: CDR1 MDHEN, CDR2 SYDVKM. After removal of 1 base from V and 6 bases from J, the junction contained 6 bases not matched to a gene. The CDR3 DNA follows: TGTGCCAGCAGTTTATCGTCTAGCGGGAGCACCAATGAGCAGTTCTTC. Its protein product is CASSLSSSGSTNEQFF.

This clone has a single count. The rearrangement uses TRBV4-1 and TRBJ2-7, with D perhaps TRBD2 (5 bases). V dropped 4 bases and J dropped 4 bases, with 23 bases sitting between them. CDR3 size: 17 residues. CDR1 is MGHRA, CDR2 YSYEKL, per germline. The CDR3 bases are TGCGCCAGCAGCCCCCTTCCGGGAATGCAACTGCGGTACGAGCAGTACTTC. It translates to CASSPLPGMQLRYEQYF.

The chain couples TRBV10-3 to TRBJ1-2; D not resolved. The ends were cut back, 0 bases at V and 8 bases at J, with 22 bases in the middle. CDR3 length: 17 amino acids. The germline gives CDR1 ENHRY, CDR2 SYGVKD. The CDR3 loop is CAISESGFEEGGYGYTF. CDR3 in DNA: TGTGCCATCAGTGAGTCGGGGTTTGAGGAAGGTGGCTACGGCTACACCTTC.

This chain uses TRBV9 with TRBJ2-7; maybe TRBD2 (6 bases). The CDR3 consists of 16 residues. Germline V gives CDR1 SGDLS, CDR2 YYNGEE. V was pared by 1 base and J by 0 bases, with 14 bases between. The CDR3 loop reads CASSVIRDGSSYEQYF. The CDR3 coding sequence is TGTGCCAGCAGCGTAATTCGGGACGGGAGCTCCTACGAGCAGTACTTC.

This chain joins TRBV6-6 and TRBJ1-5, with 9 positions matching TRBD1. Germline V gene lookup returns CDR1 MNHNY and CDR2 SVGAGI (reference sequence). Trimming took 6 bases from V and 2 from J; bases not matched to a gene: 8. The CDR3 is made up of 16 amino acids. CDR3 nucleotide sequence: TGTGCCAGCAGACCCCGGACAGGGGTGGGCAATCAGCCCCAGCATTTT. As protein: CASRPRTGVGNQPQHF.

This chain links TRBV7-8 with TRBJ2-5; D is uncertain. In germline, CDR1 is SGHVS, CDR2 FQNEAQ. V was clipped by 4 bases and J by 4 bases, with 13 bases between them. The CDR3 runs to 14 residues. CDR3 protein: CASSSRLKAETQYF. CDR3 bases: TGTGCCAGCAGCTCCCGACTTAAGGCAGAGACCCAGTACTTC.

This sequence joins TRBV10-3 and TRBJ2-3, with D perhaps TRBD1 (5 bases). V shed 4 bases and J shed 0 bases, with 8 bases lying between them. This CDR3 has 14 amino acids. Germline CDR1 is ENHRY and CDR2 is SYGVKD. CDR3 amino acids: CAISGGPSTDTQYF. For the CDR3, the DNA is TGTGCCATCAGTGGGGGCCCTAGCACAGATACGCAGTATTTT.

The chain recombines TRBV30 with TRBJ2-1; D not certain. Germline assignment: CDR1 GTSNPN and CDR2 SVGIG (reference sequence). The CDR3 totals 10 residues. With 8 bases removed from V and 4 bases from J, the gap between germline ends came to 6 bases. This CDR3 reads CAGIYNEQFF. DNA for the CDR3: TGTGCCGGCATTTACAATGAGCAGTTCTTC.

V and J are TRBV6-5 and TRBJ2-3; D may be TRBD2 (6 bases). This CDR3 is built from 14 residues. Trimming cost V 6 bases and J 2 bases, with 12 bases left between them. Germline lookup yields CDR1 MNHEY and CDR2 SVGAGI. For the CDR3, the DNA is TGTGCCAGCAGACCACCGGGAGCCACAGATACGCAGTATTTT. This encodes CASRPPGATDTQYF.

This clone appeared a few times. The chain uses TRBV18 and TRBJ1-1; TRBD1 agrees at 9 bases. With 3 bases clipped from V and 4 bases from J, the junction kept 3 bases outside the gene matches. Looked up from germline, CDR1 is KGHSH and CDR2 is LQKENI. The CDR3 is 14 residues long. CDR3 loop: CASSPRTGATEAFF. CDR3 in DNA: TGTGCCAGCTCACCTCGGACAGGGGCCACTGAAGCTTTCTTT. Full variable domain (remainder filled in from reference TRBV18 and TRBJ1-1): NAGVMQNPRHLVRRRGQEARLRCSPMKGHSHVYWYRQLPEEGLKFMVYLQKENIIDESGMPKERFSAEFPKEGPSILRIQQVVRGDSAAYFCASSPRTGATEAFFGQGTRLTVV.

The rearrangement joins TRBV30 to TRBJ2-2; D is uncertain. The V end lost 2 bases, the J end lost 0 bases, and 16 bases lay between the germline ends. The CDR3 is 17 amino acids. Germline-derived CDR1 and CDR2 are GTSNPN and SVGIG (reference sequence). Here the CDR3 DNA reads TGTGCCTGGAGTCTACCGGGTCGGTCTCCGAACACCGGGGAGCTGTTTTTT. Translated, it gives CAWSLPGRSPNTGELFF. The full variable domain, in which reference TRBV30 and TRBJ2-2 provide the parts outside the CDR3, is SQTIHQWPATLVQPVGSPLSLECTVEGTSNPNLYWYRQAAGRGLQLLFYSVGIGQISSEVPQNLSASRPQDRQFILSSKKLLLSDSGFYLCAWSLPGRSPNTGELFFGEGSRLTVL.

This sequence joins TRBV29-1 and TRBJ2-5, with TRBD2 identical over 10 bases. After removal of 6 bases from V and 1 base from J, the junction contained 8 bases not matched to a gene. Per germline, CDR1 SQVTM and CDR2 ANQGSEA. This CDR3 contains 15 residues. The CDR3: CSVPLAGGIQETQYF. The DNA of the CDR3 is TGCAGCGTCCCTTTAGCGGGAGGTATCCAAGAGACCCAGTACTTC.

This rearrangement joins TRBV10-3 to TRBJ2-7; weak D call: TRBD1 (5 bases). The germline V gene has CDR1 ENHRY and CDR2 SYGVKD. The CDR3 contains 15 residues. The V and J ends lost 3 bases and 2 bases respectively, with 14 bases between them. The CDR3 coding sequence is TGTGCCATCAGTGAAGGGGTTAGGGGTGCCTACGAGCAGTACTTC. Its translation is CAISEGVRGAYEQYF.

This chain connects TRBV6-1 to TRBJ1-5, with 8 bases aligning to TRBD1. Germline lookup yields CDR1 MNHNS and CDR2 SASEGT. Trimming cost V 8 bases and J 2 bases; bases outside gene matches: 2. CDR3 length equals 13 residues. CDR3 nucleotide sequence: TGTGCCAGCCTGGACAGGGGCAATCAGCCCCAGCATTTT. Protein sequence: CASLDRGNQPQHF.

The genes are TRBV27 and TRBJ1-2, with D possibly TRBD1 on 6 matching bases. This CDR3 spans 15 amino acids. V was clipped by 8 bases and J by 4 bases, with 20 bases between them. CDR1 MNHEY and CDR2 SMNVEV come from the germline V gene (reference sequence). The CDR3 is CASSLSGGRGYGYTF. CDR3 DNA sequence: TGTGCCAGCTCCCTCTCCGGGGGGCGCGGCTATGGCTACACCTTC.

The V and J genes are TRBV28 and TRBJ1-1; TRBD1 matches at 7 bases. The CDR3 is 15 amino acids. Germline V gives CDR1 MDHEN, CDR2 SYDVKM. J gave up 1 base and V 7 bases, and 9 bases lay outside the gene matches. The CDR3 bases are TGTGCCAGCATCCCCAGGGGGTCTCAGAACACTGAAGCTTTCTTT. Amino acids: CASIPRGSQNTEAFF. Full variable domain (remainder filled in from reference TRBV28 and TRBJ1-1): DVKVTQSSRYLVKRTGEKVFLECVQDMDHENMFWYRQDPGLGLRLIYFSYDVKMKEKGDIPEGYSVSREKKERFSLILESASTNQTSMYLCASIPRGSQNTEAFFGQGTRLTVV.

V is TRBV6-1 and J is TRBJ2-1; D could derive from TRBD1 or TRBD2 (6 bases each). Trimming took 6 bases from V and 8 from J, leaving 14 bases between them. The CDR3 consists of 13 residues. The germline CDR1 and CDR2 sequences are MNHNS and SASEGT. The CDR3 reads CASRTRGVDEQFF. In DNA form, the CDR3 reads TGTGCCAGCAGGACTAGGGGGGTTGATGAGCAGTTCTTC.

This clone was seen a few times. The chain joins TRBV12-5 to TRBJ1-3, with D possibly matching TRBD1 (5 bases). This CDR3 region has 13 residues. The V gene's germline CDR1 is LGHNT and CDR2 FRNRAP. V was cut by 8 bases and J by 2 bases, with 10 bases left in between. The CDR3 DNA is TGTGCTAGTATCTTGGACACTGGAAACACCATATATTTT. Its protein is CASILDTGNTIYF.

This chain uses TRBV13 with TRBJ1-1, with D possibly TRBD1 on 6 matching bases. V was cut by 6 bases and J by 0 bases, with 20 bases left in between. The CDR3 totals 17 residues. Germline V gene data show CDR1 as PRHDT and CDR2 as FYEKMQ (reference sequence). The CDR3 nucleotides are TGTGCCAGCAGAGAGGGGGGGATGCGGGAGATGAACACTGAAGCTTTCTTT. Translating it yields CASREGGMREMNTEAFF.

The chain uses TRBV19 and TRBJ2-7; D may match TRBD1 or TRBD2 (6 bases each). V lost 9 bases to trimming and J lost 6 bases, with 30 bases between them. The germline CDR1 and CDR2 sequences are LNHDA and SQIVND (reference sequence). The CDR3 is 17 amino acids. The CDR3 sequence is CASNPFRFDGGLFEQYF. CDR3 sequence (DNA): TGTGCCAGCAACCCCTTTCGGTTCGACGGGGGCTTATTCGAGCAGTACTTC.